Included here is one T cell receptor (beta chain) sequence, with context. Its antigen remains unknown. This sample stems from a study of T cells expressing NK-cell markers. Study as a whole: All TCR beta repertoires analysed originated from sorted CD3+CD56+NKG2C+, CD3+CD56+NKG2C- and CD3+CD56-NKG2C+ T cells.

UMIs accompanied the 5'RACE template switching by which TCR beta cDNA was made. TCRdb re-called the 5' RACE reads and shows each CDR3 protein once, DNA omitted. This repertoire includes roughly 430,000 distinct CDR3 sequences. Whole-study results and caveats: In 5 or 6 donors, dominant NKG2C+ clonotypes were about 1.0-7.5% of CD8+ T cells.

Germline CDR1 reads DFQATT; CDR2 reads SNEGSKA (reference sequence). The CDR3 has 14 residues. The chain carries TRBV20-1 and TRBJ2-1; TCRdb's D call, TRBD2, is unchecked because there is no DNA. The TCR originated in a woman aged 18 to 69 in good health. The sequenced material came from blood T cells: a sorted CD56 or NKG2C T cell subset, CD4+ or CD8+ T cells, or bulk PBMC T cells (not recorded which). The CDR3 loop is CSARGLAEYNEQFF.